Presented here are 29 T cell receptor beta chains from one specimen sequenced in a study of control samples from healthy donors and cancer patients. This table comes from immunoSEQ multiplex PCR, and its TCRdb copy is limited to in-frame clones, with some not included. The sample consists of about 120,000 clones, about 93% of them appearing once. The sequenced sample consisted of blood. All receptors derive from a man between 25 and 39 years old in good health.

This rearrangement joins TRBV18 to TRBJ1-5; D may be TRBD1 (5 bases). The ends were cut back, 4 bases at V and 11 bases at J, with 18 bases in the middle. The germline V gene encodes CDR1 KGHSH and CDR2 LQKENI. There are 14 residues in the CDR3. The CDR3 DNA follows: TGTGCCAGCTCACTTGGGACGGACAATCGCGCCCAGCATTTT. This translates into CASSLGTDNRAQHF.

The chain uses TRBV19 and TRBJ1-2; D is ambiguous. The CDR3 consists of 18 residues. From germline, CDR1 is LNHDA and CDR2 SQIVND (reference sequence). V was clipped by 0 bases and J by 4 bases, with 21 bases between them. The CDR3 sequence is CASSIEAPGRIYLYGYTF. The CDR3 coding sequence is TGTGCCAGTAGTATAGAGGCCCCGGGTCGGATTTATCTCTATGGCTACACCTTC.

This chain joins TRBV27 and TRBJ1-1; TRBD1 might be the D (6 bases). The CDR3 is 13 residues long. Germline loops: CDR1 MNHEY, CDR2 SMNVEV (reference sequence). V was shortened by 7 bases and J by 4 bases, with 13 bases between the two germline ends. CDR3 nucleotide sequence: TGTGCCAGCATAGGGGGGGGCGGCACTGAAGCTTTCTTT. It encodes CASIGGGGTEAFF.

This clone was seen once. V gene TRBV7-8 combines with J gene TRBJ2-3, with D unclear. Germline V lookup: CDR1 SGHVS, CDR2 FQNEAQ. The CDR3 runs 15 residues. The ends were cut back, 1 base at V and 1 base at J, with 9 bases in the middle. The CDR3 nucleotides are TGTGCCAGCAGCTTAGAATTGGCCGGCACAGATACGCAGTATTTT. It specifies CASSLELAGTDTQYF.

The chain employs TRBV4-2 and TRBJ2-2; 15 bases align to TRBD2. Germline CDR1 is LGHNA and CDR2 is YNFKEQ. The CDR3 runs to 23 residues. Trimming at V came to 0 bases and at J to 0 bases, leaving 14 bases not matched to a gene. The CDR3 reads CASSQDWRGGLAGGAPNTGELFF. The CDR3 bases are TGTGCCAGCAGCCAAGATTGGAGGGGCGGACTAGCGGGGGGGGCTCCGAACACCGGGGAGCTGTTTTTT.

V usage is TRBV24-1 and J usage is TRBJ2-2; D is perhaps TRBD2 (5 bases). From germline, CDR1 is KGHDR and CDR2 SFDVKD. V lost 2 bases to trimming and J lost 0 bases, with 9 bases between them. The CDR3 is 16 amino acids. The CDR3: CATSDSRGPNTGELFF. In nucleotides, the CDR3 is TGTGCCACCAGTGATTCCCGCGGGCCGAACACCGGGGAGCTGTTTTTT.

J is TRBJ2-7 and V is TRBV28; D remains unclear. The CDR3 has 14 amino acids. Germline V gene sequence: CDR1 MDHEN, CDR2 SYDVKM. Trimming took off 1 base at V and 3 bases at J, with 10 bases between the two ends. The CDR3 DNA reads TGTGCCAGCAGTTTATCGGGCCACCTCTACGAGCAGTACTTC. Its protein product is CASSLSGHLYEQYF.

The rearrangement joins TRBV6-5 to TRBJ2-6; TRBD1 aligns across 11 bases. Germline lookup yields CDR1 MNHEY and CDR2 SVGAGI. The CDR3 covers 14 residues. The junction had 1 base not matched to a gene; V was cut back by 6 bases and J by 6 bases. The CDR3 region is CASRGQGEANVLTF. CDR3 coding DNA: TGTGCCAGCAGGGGACAGGGGGAGGCCAACGTCCTGACTTTC.

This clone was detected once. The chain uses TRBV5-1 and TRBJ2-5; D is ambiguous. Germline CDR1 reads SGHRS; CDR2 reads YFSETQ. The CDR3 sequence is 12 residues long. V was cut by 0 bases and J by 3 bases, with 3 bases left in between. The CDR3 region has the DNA TGCGCCAGCAGCTTGGACGAAGAGACCCAGTACTTC. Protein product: CASSLDEETQYF.

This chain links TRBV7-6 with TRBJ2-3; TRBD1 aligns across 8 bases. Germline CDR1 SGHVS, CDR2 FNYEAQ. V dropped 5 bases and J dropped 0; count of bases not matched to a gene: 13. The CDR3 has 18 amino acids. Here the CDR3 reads CASSPTTGGRLSTDTQYF. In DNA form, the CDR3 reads TGTGCCAGCAGCCCTACCACAGGGGGTCGTTTAAGCACAGATACGCAGTATTTT.

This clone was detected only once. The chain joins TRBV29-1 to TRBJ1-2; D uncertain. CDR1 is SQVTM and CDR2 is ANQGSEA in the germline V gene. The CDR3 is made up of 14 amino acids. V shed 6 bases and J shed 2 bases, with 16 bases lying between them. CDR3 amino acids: CSVDRLGGNYGYTF. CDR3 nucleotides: TGCAGCGTCGATCGTCTGGGAGGGAACTATGGCTACACCTTC.

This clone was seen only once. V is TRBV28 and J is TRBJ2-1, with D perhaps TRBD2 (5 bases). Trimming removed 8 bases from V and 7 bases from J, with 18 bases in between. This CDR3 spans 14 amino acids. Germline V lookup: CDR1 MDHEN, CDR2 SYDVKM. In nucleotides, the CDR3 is TGTGCCAGCGGATCAACCCTGGGGAGAAATGAGCAGTTCTTC. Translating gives CASGSTLGRNEQFF.

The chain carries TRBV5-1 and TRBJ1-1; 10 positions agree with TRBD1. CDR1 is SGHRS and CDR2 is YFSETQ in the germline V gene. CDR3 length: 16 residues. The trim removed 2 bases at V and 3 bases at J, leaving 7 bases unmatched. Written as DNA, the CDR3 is TGCGCCAGCAGCTTACCTCTGGACAGGGGGGACACTGAAGCTTTCTTT. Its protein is CASSLPLDRGDTEAFF.

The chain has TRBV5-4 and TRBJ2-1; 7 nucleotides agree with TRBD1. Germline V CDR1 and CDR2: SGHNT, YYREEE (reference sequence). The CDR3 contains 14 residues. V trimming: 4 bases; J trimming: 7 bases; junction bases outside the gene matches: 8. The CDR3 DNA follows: TGTGCCAGCAGCAATCCGGACAGGTCGAATGAGCAGTTCTTC. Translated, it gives CASSNPDRSNEQFF.

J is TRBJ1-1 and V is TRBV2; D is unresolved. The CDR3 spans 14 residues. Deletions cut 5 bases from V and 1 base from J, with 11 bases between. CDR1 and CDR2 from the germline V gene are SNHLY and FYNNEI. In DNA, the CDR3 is TGTGCCAGCAGTATAGAACGGAAGAACACTGAAGCTTTCTTT. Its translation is CASSIERKNTEAFF.

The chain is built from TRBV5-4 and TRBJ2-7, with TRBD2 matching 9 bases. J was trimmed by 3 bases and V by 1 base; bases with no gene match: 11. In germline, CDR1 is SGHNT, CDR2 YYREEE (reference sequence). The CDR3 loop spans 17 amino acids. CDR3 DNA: TGTGCCAGCAGCTTGTACCTTGAACTAGCGGGCCACTACGAGCAGTACTTC. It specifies CASSLYLELAGHYEQYF.

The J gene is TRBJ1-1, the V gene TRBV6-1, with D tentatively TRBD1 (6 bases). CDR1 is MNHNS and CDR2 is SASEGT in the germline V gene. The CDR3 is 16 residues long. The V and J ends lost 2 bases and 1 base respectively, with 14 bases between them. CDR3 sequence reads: CASSEPIGQRNTEAFF. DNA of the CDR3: TGTGCCAGCAGTGAACCGATCGGACAGAGGAACACTGAAGCTTTCTTT.

In nucleotides, the CDR3 is TGTGCCAGCAGCTTACAGGGGGAGACCCAGTACTTC. Protein sequence: CASSLQGETQYF. V gene TRBV7-2 combines with J gene TRBJ2-5; TRBD1 is a possible D gene (6 bases). Trimming took 2 bases from V and 5 from J, leaving 6 bases between them. This CDR3 has 12 amino acids. Germline CDR1 and CDR2: SGHTA and FQGNSA.

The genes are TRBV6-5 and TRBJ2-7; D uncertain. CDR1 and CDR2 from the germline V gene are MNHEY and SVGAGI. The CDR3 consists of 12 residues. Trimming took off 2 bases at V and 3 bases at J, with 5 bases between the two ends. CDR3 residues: CASSYDGYEQYF. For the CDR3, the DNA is TGTGCCAGCAGTTACGACGGCTACGAGCAGTACTTC.

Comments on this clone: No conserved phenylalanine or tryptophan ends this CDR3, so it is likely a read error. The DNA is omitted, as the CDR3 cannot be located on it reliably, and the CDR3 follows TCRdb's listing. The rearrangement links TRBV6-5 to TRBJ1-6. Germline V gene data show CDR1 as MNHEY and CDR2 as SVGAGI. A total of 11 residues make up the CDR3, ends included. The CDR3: CASSPGGGGCH.

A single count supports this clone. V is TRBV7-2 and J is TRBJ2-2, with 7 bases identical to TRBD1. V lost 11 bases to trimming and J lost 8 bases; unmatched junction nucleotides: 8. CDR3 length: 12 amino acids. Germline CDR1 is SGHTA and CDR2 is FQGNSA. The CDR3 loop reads CAVRQGRGELFF. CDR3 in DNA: TGTGCCGTTAGACAGGGCCGAGGGGAGCTGTTTTTT.

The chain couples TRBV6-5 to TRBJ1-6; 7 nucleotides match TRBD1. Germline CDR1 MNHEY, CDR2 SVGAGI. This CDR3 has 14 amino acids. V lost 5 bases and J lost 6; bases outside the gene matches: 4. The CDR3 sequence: CASSRQGGNSPLHF. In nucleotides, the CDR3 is TGTGCCAGCAGTCGACAGGGAGGTAATTCACCCCTCCACTTT.

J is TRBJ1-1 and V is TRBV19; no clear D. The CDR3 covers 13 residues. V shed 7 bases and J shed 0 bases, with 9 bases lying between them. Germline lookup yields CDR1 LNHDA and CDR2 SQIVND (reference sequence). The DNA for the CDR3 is TGTGCCAGTATCGGACGGCTGAACACTGAAGCTTTCTTT. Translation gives CASIGRLNTEAFF.

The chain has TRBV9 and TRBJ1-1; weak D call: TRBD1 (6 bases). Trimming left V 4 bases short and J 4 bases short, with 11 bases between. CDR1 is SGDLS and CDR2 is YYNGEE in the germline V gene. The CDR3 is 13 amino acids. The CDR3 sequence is CASSPGQITEAFF. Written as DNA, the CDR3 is TGTGCCAGCAGCCCCGGACAGATCACTGAAGCTTTCTTT.

CDR3 sequence (DNA): TGCGCCAGCAGCCAAGCGTCGACAGAAACCGGGGAGCTGTTTTTT. Translation gives CASSQASTETGELFF. The genes are TRBV4-1 and TRBJ2-2; D perhaps matches TRBD1 (5 bases). Trimming cost V 1 base and J 5 bases, with 11 bases left between them. The CDR3 is 15 residues long. CDR1 is MGHRA and CDR2 is YSYEKL in the germline V gene.

This CDR3 reads CASRGPYLTTNEKLFF. The CDR3 DNA sequence: TGTGCCAGCAGAGGGCCGTATTTAACAACTAATGAAAAACTGTTTTTT. The rearrangement joins TRBV25-1 to TRBJ1-4; D ambiguous. This CDR3 region has 16 residues. V lost 6 bases to trimming and J lost 0 bases, with 14 bases between them. Germline CDR1 is MGHDK and CDR2 is SYGVNS.

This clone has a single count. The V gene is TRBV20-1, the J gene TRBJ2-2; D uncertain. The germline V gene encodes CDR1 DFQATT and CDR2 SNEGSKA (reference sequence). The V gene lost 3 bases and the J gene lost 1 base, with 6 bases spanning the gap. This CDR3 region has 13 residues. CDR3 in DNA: TGCAGTGCTAGTCAGCGGAACACCGGGGAGCTGTTTTTT. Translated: CSASQRNTGELFF.

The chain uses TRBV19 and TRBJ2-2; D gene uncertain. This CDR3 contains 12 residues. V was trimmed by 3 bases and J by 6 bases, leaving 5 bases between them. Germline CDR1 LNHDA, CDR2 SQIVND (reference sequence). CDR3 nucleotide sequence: TGTGCCAGTAGTATTGGTCCCGGGGAGCTGTTTTTT. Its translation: CASSIGPGELFF.

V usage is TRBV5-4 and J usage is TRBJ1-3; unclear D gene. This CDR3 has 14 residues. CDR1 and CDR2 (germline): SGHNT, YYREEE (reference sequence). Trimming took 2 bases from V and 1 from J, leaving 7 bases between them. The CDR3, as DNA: TGTGCCAGCAGCTTAGGATTTTCTGGAAACACCATATATTTT. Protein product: CASSLGFSGNTIYF.